The 9 T cell receptor beta chains reported below all come from one sample, sequenced in a study of blood T cell repertoires in COVID-19. The repertoire was sequenced with immunoSEQ multiplex PCR; TCRdb's copy has only in-frame clones and lacks some. The data contain 130,000 or so clones, around 83% of them seen just once; the ten biggest clones take up about 18%. Sequencing was performed on PBMCs or T cells enriched from blood (not recorded which). These receptors came from a man aged 30 to 39 who had recovered from COVID-19.

In DNA, the CDR3 is TGTGCCAGTAGTATAGGGGCAGGGAGGTCCTACGAGCAGTACTTC. Residues: CASSIGAGRSYEQYF. This chain links TRBV19 with TRBJ2-7, with D tentatively TRBD2 (6 bases). CDR1 LNHDA and CDR2 SQIVND come from the germline V gene (reference sequence). Trimming pared 1 base from V and 1 base from J, leaving 11 bases between. The CDR3 runs to 15 residues.

V gene TRBV4-1 combines with J gene TRBJ2-7, with D hard to call. The V end lost 1 base, the J end lost 4 bases, and 14 bases lay between the germline ends. This CDR3 is built from 15 residues. Looked up from germline, CDR1 is MGHRA and CDR2 is YSYEKL. The chain's CDR3 is CASSQGHSSRYEQYF. CDR3 sequence (DNA): TGCGCCAGCAGCCAAGGACACAGTTCCCGTTACGAGCAGTACTTC.

V gene TRBV7-8 combines with J gene TRBJ2-7; 12 bases line up with TRBD1. With V trimmed by 5 bases and J by 6 bases, 2 bases remained unmatched. The germline CDR1 and CDR2 sequences are SGHVS and FQNEAQ. The CDR3 covers 13 residues. The CDR3 is CASSGTGGSEQYV. CDR3 nucleotide sequence: TGTGCCAGCAGCGGGACAGGGGGCTCCGAGCAGTACGTC.

This sequence joins TRBV19 and TRBJ1-1, with 11 nucleotides matching TRBD1. CDR3 length: 16 amino acids. Germline V lookup: CDR1 LNHDA, CDR2 SQIVND (reference sequence). The ends lost 5 bases at V and 3 bases at J; junction bases unmatched: 8. The CDR3 loop reads CASSPRTGGRDTEAFF. CDR3 in DNA: TGTGCCAGTAGTCCCCGGACAGGGGGCAGAGACACTGAAGCTTTCTTT.

This chain uses TRBV3-1 (or the pseudogene TRBV3-2) with TRBJ2-3; a possible D gene is TRBD1 (5 bases). The length of the CDR3 is 14 residues. Germline CDR1 reads LGHDT; CDR2 reads YNNKEL (reference sequence). The germline V and J ends were trimmed by 1 base and 3 bases, with 8 bases remaining between them. The CDR3 spells CASSQGKGTDTQYF. The CDR3 coding sequence is TGTGCCAGCAGCCAAGGGAAGGGGACAGATACGCAGTATTTT.

The CDR3 nucleotides read TGTGCCAGCAGCCCCAGTGGAGCGGGACTAGCGGTTAATGAGCAGTTCTTC. Amino acids: CASSPSGAGLAVNEQFF. The gene calls are TRBV7-9 and TRBJ2-1; 11 bases are shared with TRBD2. There are 17 residues in the CDR3. J was trimmed by 7 bases and V by 5 bases; bases with no gene match: 13. CDR1 and CDR2 (germline): SEHNR, FQNEAQ (reference sequence).

This clone occurred once. The chain employs TRBV5-4 and TRBJ2-2; the D is unclear. This CDR3 is built from 12 residues. Germline lookup yields CDR1 SGHNT and CDR2 YYREEE (reference sequence). Trimming stripped 3 bases from V and 8 bases from J, with 8 bases between. The CDR3 DNA reads as TGTGCCAGCAGCTATCTAGGAGGGGAGCTGTTTTTT. It codes for CASSYLGGELFF. Filled out from reference TRBV5-4 and TRBJ2-2, the complete variable domain reads ETGVTQSPTHLIKTRGQQVTLRCSSQSGHNTVSWYQQALGQGPQFIFQYYREEENGRGNFPPRFSGLQFPNYSSELNVNALELDDSALYLCASSYLGGELFFGEGSRLTVL.

V gene TRBV5-4 combines with J gene TRBJ1-4; the match to TRBD1 covers 7 bases. V dropped 4 bases and J dropped 6; count of bases not matched to a gene: 6. The CDR3 extends over 14 amino acids. CDR1 is SGHNT and CDR2 is YYREEE in the germline V gene (reference sequence). As DNA, the CDR3 is TGTGCCAGCAGCGCTGCCCAGGGGGATGAAAAACTGTTTTTT. It is translated as CASSAAQGDEKLFF. Based on the CDR3 plus reference TRBV5-4 and TRBJ1-4, the full variable domain is ETGVTQSPTHLIKTRGQQVTLRCSSQSGHNTVSWYQQALGQGPQFIFQYYREEENGRGNFPPRFSGLQFPNYSSELNVNALELDDSALYLCASSAAQGDEKLFFGSGTQLSVL.

The chain recombines TRBV4-1 with TRBJ2-7; the D gene is possibly TRBD2 (8 bases). The ends were cut back, 3 bases at V and 6 bases at J, with 33 bases in the middle. There are 20 residues in the CDR3. Germline lookup yields CDR1 MGHRA and CDR2 YSYEKL. The CDR3 sequence is CASSQENRGPGTSDPGEQYF. CDR3 DNA: TGCGCCAGCAGCCAGGAGAACAGGGGCCCCGGGACTAGTGACCCTGGCGAGCAGTACTTC.